This passage covers 22 T cell receptor beta chains from one sample sequenced in a study of blood T cells in healthy people across ages. A sample-barcoded 5' primer and a J-beta primer mix were used in a second PCR of roughly 6 to 11 cycles. One entry per CDR3 protein results from TCRdb running MiXCR on the 5' RACE reads. The repertoire includes 850,000 to 1,100,000 distinct CDR3 sequences, less than 45% of them detected once, and about an eighth sits in the top ten. The sample was blood. All receptors come from a man younger than 35 in good health.

The table lists this clonotype with a few counts. The chain is built from TRBV6-5 and TRBJ2-7; TRBD1 agrees at 7 bases. Germline trimming cut 4 bases from V and 7 bases from J; bases unmatched to any gene: 7. CDR3 length equals 13 residues. Germline V gives CDR1 MNHEY, CDR2 SVGAGI. CDR3 protein: CASSSDRVGEQYF. CDR3 coding DNA: TGTGCCAGCAGTTCAGACAGGGTGGGGGAGCAGTACTTC.

This clonotype was found a few times. V usage is TRBV29-1 and J usage is TRBJ2-2; D ambiguous. The CDR3 extends over 13 amino acids. V was trimmed by 3 bases and J by 0 bases, leaving 5 bases between them. The germline V gene has CDR1 SQVTM and CDR2 ANQGSEA. The CDR3: CSVDNANTGELFF. The CDR3, as DNA: TGCAGCGTTGACAATGCGAACACCGGGGAGCTGTTTTTT.

As concerns this clonotype: One end of the junction varies from germline; a read error may be responsible. The chain uses TRBV4-2 and TRBJ1-1, with D uncertain. Germline CDR1 LGHNA, CDR2 YNFKEQ. This CDR3 is 14 amino acids long. The DNA of the CDR3 is TGTGCCAGCAACCAAGAGGGTATGAACACTGAAGCTTTCTTT. This gives the protein CASNQEGMNTEAFF.

The chain carries TRBV15 and TRBJ1-2; TRBD1 agrees at 7 bases. From germline, CDR1 is LNHNV and CDR2 YYDKDF (reference sequence). CDR3 length: 15 amino acids. Unmatched junction bases numbered 11, after V lost 4 bases and J lost 6 bases. CDR3 nucleotides: TGTGCCACCAGCAAGCCCCCGACAGGGTATGATGGCTACACCTTC. Protein sequence: CATSKPPTGYDGYTF.

This clonotype was counted between two and nine times. This chain links TRBV5-1 with TRBJ1-1; maybe TRBD1 (5 bases). Germline loops: CDR1 SGHRS, CDR2 YFSETQ. V was clipped by 5 bases and J by 0 bases, with 11 bases between them. CDR3 length: 14 amino acids. The CDR3 DNA is TGCGCCAGCAGGCAGGACACTCTGAACACTGAAGCTTTCTTT. The encoded protein is CASRQDTLNTEAFF. Variable domain in full (rest from reference TRBV5-1 and TRBJ1-1): KAGVTQTPRYLIKTRGQQVTLSCSPISGHRSVSWYQQTPGQGLQFLFEYFSETQRNKGNFPGRFSGRQFSNSRSEMNVSTLELGDSALYLCASRQDTLNTEAFFGQGTRLTVV.

At least ten counts were recorded for this clonotype. The chain uses TRBV10-3 and TRBJ1-2; 7 positions match TRBD1. This CDR3 region has 13 residues. After removal of 0 bases from V and 7 bases from J, the junction contained 2 bases not matched to a gene. Germline V lookup: CDR1 ENHRY, CDR2 SYGVKD. The CDR3 region has the DNA TGTGCCATCAGTGAGTCAACAGGGGTTGGCTACACCTTC. This codes for CAISESTGVGYTF.

The rearrangement joins TRBV14 to TRBJ1-2; 9 bases fit TRBD1. V was clipped by 3 bases and J by 5 bases; unmatched bases: 4. The CDR3 is 14 amino acids. CDR1 is SGHDN and CDR2 is FVKESK in the germline V gene. DNA of the CDR3: TGTGCCAGCAGCCAGGGACAGGGCTTATATGGCTACACCTTC. Encoded protein: CASSQGQGLYGYTF.

The chain has TRBV29-1 and TRBJ1-1; maybe TRBD1 (5 bases). The germline V and J ends were trimmed by 5 bases and 10 bases, with 14 bases remaining between them. The CDR3 length is 11 residues. Germline lookup yields CDR1 SQVTM and CDR2 ANQGSEA. CDR3 residues: CSVHSQATAFF. CDR3 nucleotides: TGCAGCGTTCACTCACAGGCGACAGCTTTCTTT. Full variable domain (missing parts from reference TRBV29-1 and TRBJ1-1): SAVISQKPSRDICQRGTSLTIQCQVDSQVTMMFWYRQQPGQSLTLIATANQGSEATYESGFVIDKFPISRPNLTFSTLTVSNMSPEDSSIYLCSVHSQATAFFGQGTRLTVV.

About this clonotype: An end of the junction does not agree with germline; a read error may underlie this. The chain has TRBV4-3 and TRBJ2-1, with 7 bases matching TRBD1. The length of the CDR3 is 16 residues. The germline CDR1 and CDR2 sequences are LGHNA and YSLEER. The CDR3 reads CANSQDTRGQYNEQFF. For the CDR3, the DNA is TGCGCCAACAGCCAAGATACGAGGGGACAGTACAATGAGCAGTTCTTC.

This clonotype was recorded a few times. This chain joins TRBV6-5 and TRBJ2-1; no clear D gene. Germline-derived CDR1 and CDR2 are MNHEY and SVGAGI. There are 11 residues in the CDR3. Trimming cost V 10 bases and J 7 bases, with 11 bases left between them. DNA for the CDR3: TGTGCCACGGCCCTCCCAAATGAGCAGTTCTTC. Translated: CATALPNEQFF.

This clonotype was recorded a few times. This chain connects TRBV14 to TRBJ2-3; a possible D gene is TRBD1 (6 bases). The CDR3 is made up of 14 amino acids. Per the germline V gene, CDR1 is SGHDN and CDR2 is FVKESK. V was cut by 3 bases and J by 14 bases, with 21 bases left in between. The CDR3 loop is CASSQSSFGQLRYF. CDR3 in DNA: TGTGCCAGCAGCCAGAGCTCCTTCGGACAGCTTCGGTATTTT.

V usage is TRBV11-2 and J usage is TRBJ1-1; the D gene is possibly TRBD1 (6 bases). Deletions cut 4 bases from V and 3 bases from J, with 15 bases between. CDR1 and CDR2 from the germline V gene are SGHAT and FQNNGV. The CDR3 runs 15 residues. CDR3 amino acids: CASSSLKGGDTEAFF. CDR3 nucleotide sequence: TGTGCCAGCAGCTCGCTAAAGGGGGGAGACACTGAAGCTTTCTTT.

This clonotype was detected once. The gene calls are TRBV12-3 or TRBV12-4 and TRBJ1-1; weak D call: TRBD1 (5 bases). V was trimmed by 1 base and J by 1 base, leaving 10 bases between them. The CDR3 is 15 amino acids. The DNA of the CDR3 is TGTGCCAGCAGTTTAGGGGGGGAGGAGAACACTGAAGCTTTCTTT. Protein product: CASSLGGEENTEAFF.

This clonotype was counted a few times. The V call is TRBV6-1, the J call TRBJ1-2; TRBD1 matches at 7 bases. From germline, CDR1 is MNHNS and CDR2 SASEGT. With 3 bases clipped from V and 3 bases from J, the junction kept 4 bases outside the gene matches. This CDR3 comprises 14 residues. CDR3 sequence: CASSEDRLDYGYTF. The CDR3, as DNA: TGTGCCAGCAGTGAGGACAGGCTCGACTATGGCTACACCTTC.

CDR3 in amino acids: CASSQVGTGDTEAFF. The DNA of the CDR3 is TGTGCCAGCAGCCAAGTTGGGACAGGGGACACTGAAGCTTTCTTT. The V gene is TRBV4-2, the J gene TRBJ1-1; TRBD1 aligns across 10 bases. CDR3 length: 15 residues. Germline V lookup: CDR1 LGHNA, CDR2 YNFKEQ. With V trimmed by 1 base and J by 3 bases, 2 bases remained unmatched.

In this sample, this clonotype turned up a few times. V usage is TRBV10-3 and J usage is TRBJ2-1, with D unclear. The germline V gene encodes CDR1 ENHRY and CDR2 SYGVKD. V was clipped by 8 bases and J by 10 bases, with 21 bases between them. CDR3 size: 14 residues. CDR3 sequence (DNA): TGTGCCATCGGGAAGGCCTCCAGGATCGTCGAGCAGTTCTTC. Translation: CAIGKASRIVEQFF.

The V gene is TRBV12-3 or TRBV12-4, the J gene TRBJ2-4, with 7 positions matching TRBD2. The DNA end favors TRBJ2-5, so the J call may be wrong. The CDR3 sequence is 15 residues long. The CDR3 nucleotides are TGTGCCAGCAGTTTAGAGCGACTAGCCGGGGAGACCCAGTACTTC. The encoded protein is CASSLERLAGETQYF.

The rearrangement links TRBV5-1 to TRBJ2-3; 9 bases fit TRBD1. V gave up 4 bases and J gave up 4 bases; unmatched junction bases: 10. CDR1 is SGHRS and CDR2 is YFSETQ in the germline V gene. The CDR3 is made up of 16 amino acids. The CDR3 DNA sequence: TGCGCCAGCAGCCCGGAACCACAGGGGGCGTCAGATACGCAGTATTTT. It yields the protein CASSPEPQGASDTQYF.

The chain joins TRBV2 to TRBJ1-2, with D possibly being TRBD1 (5 bases). The V end was cut by 10 bases, the J end by 4 bases, with 16 bases between. Germline CDR1 reads SNHLY; CDR2 reads FYNNEI. CDR3 length: 13 residues. The CDR3 reads CAKRQTAGYGYTF. CDR3 bases: TGTGCCAAAAGACAGACTGCTGGCTATGGCTACACCTTC.

This clonotype was found a few times. V gene TRBV2 combines with J gene TRBJ1-2; D is undetermined. V shed 2 bases and J shed 4 bases, with 14 bases lying between them. CDR3 length equals 15 residues. Germline lookup yields CDR1 SNHLY and CDR2 FYNNEI. As DNA, the CDR3 is TGTGCCAGCAGTGAATTAAAGGCATCGATCTATGGCTACACCTTC. Translating gives CASSELKASIYGYTF.

This clonotype has just a few counts. The chain employs TRBV9 and TRBJ2-1; D remains unclear. Germline values: CDR1 SGDLS, CDR2 YYNGEE. CDR3 length: 14 amino acids. V was cut by 4 bases and J by 3 bases, with 11 bases left in between. CDR3 nucleotide sequence: TGTGCCAGCAGCCCTTGGGGTGTCTACAATGAGCAGTTCTTC. The encoded protein is CASSPWGVYNEQFF.

The chain joins TRBV12-3 or TRBV12-4 to TRBJ2-4, with D perhaps matching TRBD1 or TRBD2 (5 bases each). V lost 6 bases, J lost 0 bases, and 9 bases lay in between. The CDR3 has 14 amino acids. This CDR3 is CASSGALAKNIQYF. The CDR3 DNA reads as TGTGCCAGCAGCGGGGCCTTAGCCAAAAACATTCAGTACTTC.